The 31 T cell receptor beta chains given below trace back to one sample, sequenced in a study of T cell responses to AZD1222 COVID-19 vaccine. Some clones are missing from TCRdb's copy, which holds only in-frame ones; the method was immunoSEQ multiplex PCR. The data show 75,000 or so clones, under 95% seen once. Sequencing used peripheral blood, obtained 28 days after the second AZD1222 dose. The source is an adult who received the AZD1222 COVID-19 vaccine.

V usage is TRBV3-1 (or the pseudogene TRBV3-2) and J usage is TRBJ2-2; 7 positions match TRBD1. Germline loops: CDR1 LGHDT, CDR2 YNNKEL (reference sequence). Trimming at V came to 4 bases and at J to 6 bases, leaving 8 bases not matched to a gene. The CDR3 has 15 amino acids. The CDR3 DNA reads as TGTGCCAGCAGCCGACCGACGACAGGGTCCGGGGAGCTGTTTTTT. As protein: CASSRPTTGSGELFF.

The chain uses TRBV5-6 and TRBJ1-5, with D hard to call. Germline V gives CDR1 SGHDT, CDR2 YYEEEE. This CDR3 is built from 13 residues. Trimming pared 4 bases from V and 6 bases from J, leaving 11 bases between. The CDR3: CASSPGGIQPQHF. CDR3 coding DNA: TGTGCCAGCAGCCCCGGAGGGATTCAGCCCCAGCATTTT.

The rearrangement joins TRBV6-5 to TRBJ1-3, with a weak D call TRBD1 (6 bases). Trimming pared 4 bases from V and 0 bases from J, leaving 7 bases between. Germline-derived CDR1 and CDR2 are MNHEY and SVGAGI. The CDR3 is made up of 14 amino acids. Here the CDR3 DNA reads TGTGCCAGCAGTTGGACAGTCTCTGGAAACACCATATATTTT. Amino acid sequence: CASSWTVSGNTIYF.

The chain couples TRBV5-1 to TRBJ1-1, with 7 bases fitting TRBD1. Trimming cost V 4 bases and J 3 bases; bases outside gene matches: 12. Germline-derived CDR1 and CDR2 are SGHRS and YFSETQ. CDR3 length: 16 residues. DNA for the CDR3: TGCGCCAGCAGCGCCATCCGGCCAGGGGGGGACACTGAAGCTTTCTTT. Residues: CASSAIRPGGDTEAFF.

The chain employs TRBV2 and TRBJ2-5, with D hard to call. This CDR3 spans 13 amino acids. V was cut by 2 bases and J by 2 bases, with 6 bases left in between. Germline V lookup: CDR1 SNHLY, CDR2 FYNNEI. CDR3: CASSETRQETQYF. CDR3 nucleotides: TGTGCCAGCAGTGAAACCAGGCAAGAGACCCAGTACTTC. The full variable domain, in which reference TRBV2 and TRBJ2-5 provide the parts outside the CDR3, is EPEVTQTPSHQVTQMGQEVILRCVPISNHLYFYWYRQILGQKVEFLVSFYNNEISEKSEIFDDQFSVERPDGSNFTLKIRSTKLEDSAMYFCASSETRQETQYFGPGTRLLVL.

In DNA, the CDR3 is TGTGCCAGCAGCCCCCTAACAGGACAGTCTAGCACAGATACGCAGTATTTT. As protein: CASSPLTGQSSTDTQYF. This sequence joins TRBV14 and TRBJ2-3; D possibly corresponds to TRBD1 (6 bases). This CDR3 comprises 17 residues. The V end lost 4 bases, the J end lost 0 bases, and 17 bases lay between the germline ends. In germline, CDR1 is SGHDN, CDR2 FVKESK.

This sequence joins TRBV4-3 and TRBJ2-3; a possible D gene is TRBD2 (7 bases). The CDR3 covers 16 residues. Looked up from germline, CDR1 is LGHNA and CDR2 is YSLEER. The V end lost 1 base, the J end lost 2 bases, and 13 bases lay between the germline ends. In nucleotides, the CDR3 is TGCGCCAGCAGCCAAGTGAGGGGGGGTAACACAGATACGCAGTATTTT. Its translation is CASSQVRGGNTDTQYF.

The chain has TRBV9 and TRBJ2-7, with 7 bases fitting TRBD1. The V segment lost 4 bases and the J segment 0 bases; nucleotides outside the gene matches: 13. The CDR3 is made up of 17 amino acids. The germline V gene has CDR1 SGDLS and CDR2 YYNGEE. The CDR3 here is CASSPSGDRVSSYEQYF. CDR3 in DNA: TGTGCCAGCAGCCCCTCCGGTGACAGGGTGAGCTCCTACGAGCAGTACTTC.

This clone was counted a single time. V is TRBV28 and J is TRBJ1-6; TRBD1 aligns across 8 bases. The V segment lost 6 bases and the J segment 2 bases; nucleotides outside the gene matches: 3. From germline, CDR1 is MDHEN and CDR2 SYDVKM. This CDR3 region has 15 residues. In DNA form, the CDR3 reads TGTGCCAGCAGGGACAGGGCTACCTATAATTCACCCCTCCACTTT. It is translated as CASRDRATYNSPLHF.

J is TRBJ2-3 and V is TRBV6-5; D gene uncertain. V lost 5 bases, J lost 2 bases, and 8 bases lay in between. The CDR3 totals 13 residues. CDR1 and CDR2 (germline): MNHEY, SVGAGI. The CDR3 loop reads CASSTQFTDTQYF. As DNA, the CDR3 is TGTGCCAGCAGTACACAGTTCACAGATACGCAGTATTTT.

V is TRBV6-2 or TRBV6-3 and J is TRBJ2-7, with D perhaps TRBD1 (7 bases). The CDR3 sequence is 15 residues long. Germline lookup yields CDR1 MNHEY and CDR2 SVGEGT. V was cut by 4 bases and J by 0 bases, with 13 bases left in between. CDR3 sequence (DNA): TGTGCCAGCAGTTCGCGGGACAGCAGCTCCTACGAGCAGTACTTC. It yields the protein CASSSRDSSSYEQYF.

The rearrangement links TRBV7-2 to TRBJ2-7; tentative D call: TRBD2 (6 bases). There are 14 residues in the CDR3. The V gene lost 1 base and the J gene lost 3 bases, with 10 bases spanning the gap. Germline CDR1 and CDR2: SGHTA and FQGNSA. In DNA, the CDR3 is TGTGCCAGCAGCTTAGTGGGAGGAAGCTACGAGCAGTACTTC. Amino acids: CASSLVGGSYEQYF. Based on the CDR3 plus reference TRBV7-2 and TRBJ2-7, the full variable domain is GAGVSQSPSNKVTEKGKDVELRCDPISGHTALYWYRQSLGQGLEFLIYFQGNSAPDKSGLPSDRFSAERTGGSVSTLTIQRTQQEDSAVYLCASSLVGGSYEQYFGPGTRLTVT.

The chain combines TRBV4-1 with TRBJ2-5; 9 nucleotides match TRBD1. Per germline, CDR1 MGHRA and CDR2 YSYEKL. This CDR3 spans 16 amino acids. After removal of 0 bases from V and 1 base from J, the junction contained 3 bases not matched to a gene. The CDR3 region has the DNA TGCGCCAGCAGCCAAGAGGGACAGGGTGGCCAAGAGACCCAGTACTTC. It yields the protein CASSQEGQGGQETQYF.

This clone came up a few times. The chain is built from TRBV6-2 or TRBV6-3 and TRBJ2-1; D uncertain. CDR1 is MNHEY, CDR2 SVGEGT, per germline. The CDR3 has 13 residues. V was cut by 2 bases and J by 5 bases, with 7 bases left in between. The CDR3 bases are TGTGCCAGCAGTTACGTCAGGAACAATGAGCAGTTCTTC. It specifies CASSYVRNNEQFF.

The chain links TRBV18 to TRBJ2-2; maybe TRBD1 (6 bases). Germline loops: CDR1 KGHSH, CDR2 LQKENI. Trimming pared 3 bases from V and 3 bases from J, leaving 11 bases between. The CDR3 extends over 15 amino acids. This chain's CDR3 is CASSPRAGDTGELFF. The CDR3 region has the DNA TGTGCCAGCTCACCGCGGGCAGGGGACACCGGGGAGCTGTTTTTT.

This sequence joins TRBV7-2 and TRBJ2-7; D possibly matches TRBD1 or TRBD2 (5 bases each). The CDR3 covers 13 residues. CDR1 is SGHTA and CDR2 is FQGNSA in the germline V gene. V lost 8 bases to trimming and J lost 0 bases, with 11 bases between them. The CDR3 DNA sequence: TGTGCCAGCGGGGGACGCCGCTCCTACGAGCAGTACTTC. Protein: CASGGRRSYEQYF.

This rearrangement joins TRBV4-2 to TRBJ2-3; the D gene is possibly TRBD2 (5 bases). Germline V gene sequence: CDR1 LGHNA, CDR2 YNFKEQ. The ends were cut back, 1 base at V and 0 bases at J, with 8 bases in the middle. There are 15 residues in the CDR3. The CDR3 region is CASSQGASSTDTQYF. DNA of the CDR3: TGTGCCAGCAGCCAAGGGGCTAGCAGCACAGATACGCAGTATTTT.

This clone was counted a few times. The chain carries TRBV2 and TRBJ2-5; TRBD2 matches 8 bases. Germline values: CDR1 SNHLY, CDR2 FYNNEI. The CDR3 has 15 residues. V dropped 7 bases and J dropped 1; count of bases not matched to a gene: 8. DNA for the CDR3: TGTGCCAGCAACGGGGGGGCTGGTTTCCAAGAGACCCAGTACTTC. It specifies CASNGGAGFQETQYF.

CDR3 loop: CATSEGTSGRSDTQYF. DNA for the CDR3: TGTGCCACCAGTGAGGGGACTAGCGGGAGGTCCGATACGCAGTATTTT. The gene calls are TRBV24-1 and TRBJ2-3; 15 nucleotides agree with TRBD2. CDR1 and CDR2 (germline): KGHDR, SFDVKD. Unmatched junction bases numbered 4, after V lost 4 bases and J lost 6 bases. The CDR3 is made up of 16 amino acids.

The genes are TRBV5-6 and TRBJ1-3; D remains ambiguous. This CDR3 has 16 amino acids. V lost 0 bases to trimming and J lost 0 bases, with 10 bases between them. CDR1 is SGHDT and CDR2 is YYEEEE in the germline V gene. The CDR3 spells CASSLGWRVSGNTIYF. As DNA, the CDR3 is TGTGCCAGCAGCTTGGGGTGGAGAGTCTCTGGAAACACCATATATTTT.

This clone was counted only a few times. This chain uses TRBV28 with TRBJ2-5; D is perhaps TRBD1 or TRBD2 (5 bases each). This CDR3 has 16 residues. Germline V gene data show CDR1 as MDHEN and CDR2 as SYDVKM. With 5 bases removed from V and 4 bases from J, the gap between germline ends came to 20 bases. The CDR3 spells CASSPTLGEWGETQYF. The DNA for the CDR3 is TGTGCCAGCAGTCCAACCTTGGGGGAGTGGGGAGAGACCCAGTACTTC.

This chain uses TRBV11-1 with TRBJ2-5; tentatively, D is TRBD2 (6 bases). V shed 5 bases and J shed 1 base, with 11 bases lying between them. Germline V lookup: CDR1 SGHAT, CDR2 FQDESV (reference sequence). The length of the CDR3 is 14 residues. The CDR3: CASSPGTPQETQYF. In DNA form, the CDR3 reads TGTGCCAGCAGCCCTGGGACTCCCCAAGAGACCCAGTACTTC.

The chain combines TRBV4-2 with TRBJ1-1; D is ambiguous. The CDR3 length is 14 residues. V was shortened by 4 bases and J by 3 bases, with 12 bases between the two germline ends. The germline V gene encodes CDR1 LGHNA and CDR2 YNFKEQ. The chain's CDR3 is CASSPAGGHTEAFF. The CDR3 DNA follows: TGTGCCAGCAGCCCGGCAGGAGGGCACACTGAAGCTTTCTTT.

The CDR3 DNA is TGTGCCAGCAGCTTAGTGCAGGGGACTCAGCCCCAGCATTTT. Translated, it gives CASSLVQGTQPQHF. The chain uses TRBV7-2 and TRBJ1-5, with D tentatively TRBD1 (6 bases). The germline gives CDR1 SGHTA, CDR2 FQGNSA. The CDR3 length is 14 residues. Deletions cut 1 base from V and 6 bases from J, with 10 bases between.

The chain employs TRBV27 and TRBJ1-3; possible D gene TRBD1, 6 bases. The length of the CDR3 is 14 residues. Germline values: CDR1 MNHEY, CDR2 SMNVEV (reference sequence). The ends were cut back, 4 bases at V and 3 bases at J, with 10 bases in the middle. The CDR3, as DNA: TGTGCCAGCAGTTCCGGGACATATGGAAACACCATATATTTT. Translated: CASSSGTYGNTIYF.

The gene calls are TRBV24-1 and TRBJ2-2, with D perhaps TRBD1 (6 bases). This CDR3 has 16 residues. Trimming left V 3 bases short and J 5 bases short, with 15 bases between. Looked up from germline, CDR1 is KGHDR and CDR2 is SFDVKD. In DNA, the CDR3 is TGTGCCACCAGTGATAAAACAGGGTTTTTTACCGGGGAGCTGTTTTTT. Encoded protein: CATSDKTGFFTGELFF.

This sequence joins TRBV28 and TRBJ2-4; the D gene could be TRBD1 or TRBD2 (5 bases each). V shed 8 bases and J shed 0 bases, with 14 bases lying between them. Germline CDR1 reads MDHEN; CDR2 reads SYDVKM. CDR3 length equals 15 residues. The DNA for the CDR3 is TGTGCCAGCCGTGGGGGATCTCTAGCCAAAAACATTCAGTACTTC. Its translation is CASRGGSLAKNIQYF. Variable domain in full (rest from reference TRBV28 and TRBJ2-4): DVKVTQSSRYLVKRTGEKVFLECVQDMDHENMFWYRQDPGLGLRLIYFSYDVKMKEKGDIPEGYSVSREKKERFSLILESASTNQTSMYLCASRGGSLAKNIQYFGAGTRLSVL.

CDR3 nucleotide sequence: TGTGCCAGCAGCCCCGGAACTGGGAGTGAGCAGTTCTTC. It is translated as CASSPGTGSEQFF. This chain connects TRBV9 to TRBJ2-1, with D perhaps TRBD2 (5 bases). CDR3 length: 13 residues. The germline V gene has CDR1 SGDLS and CDR2 YYNGEE. The V gene lost 4 bases and the J gene lost 9 bases, with 14 bases spanning the gap.

This clone was found a few times. The chain couples TRBV7-3 to TRBJ2-2; TRBD2 might be the D (5 bases). V lost 5 bases to trimming and J lost 2 bases, with 21 bases between them. Germline CDR1 and CDR2: SGHTA and FQGTGA. This CDR3 region has 18 residues. The CDR3 loop is CASSLSPPGGLNTGELFF. The CDR3 nucleotides are TGTGCCAGCAGCCTAAGCCCGCCCGGCGGGCTTAACACCGGGGAGCTGTTTTTT.

The chain joins TRBV7-3 to TRBJ2-1; D might be TRBD2 (6 bases). The CDR3 length is 16 residues. From germline, CDR1 is SGHTA and CDR2 FQGTGA. V was shortened by 1 base and J by 3 bases, with 13 bases between the two germline ends. CDR3 region: CASSLITSSFYNEQFF. CDR3 nucleotide sequence: TGTGCCAGCAGCTTAATAACTAGCAGCTTCTACAATGAGCAGTTCTTC.

The rearrangement links TRBV10-3 to TRBJ1-5; D is undetermined. The germline CDR1 and CDR2 sequences are ENHRY and SYGVKD. This CDR3 is built from 15 residues. The V end lost 4 bases, the J end lost 2 bases, and 12 bases lay between the germline ends. CDR3 protein: CAISGGGGGNQPQHF. The CDR3 DNA reads as TGTGCCATCAGTGGGGGAGGTGGTGGCAATCAGCCCCAGCATTTT.